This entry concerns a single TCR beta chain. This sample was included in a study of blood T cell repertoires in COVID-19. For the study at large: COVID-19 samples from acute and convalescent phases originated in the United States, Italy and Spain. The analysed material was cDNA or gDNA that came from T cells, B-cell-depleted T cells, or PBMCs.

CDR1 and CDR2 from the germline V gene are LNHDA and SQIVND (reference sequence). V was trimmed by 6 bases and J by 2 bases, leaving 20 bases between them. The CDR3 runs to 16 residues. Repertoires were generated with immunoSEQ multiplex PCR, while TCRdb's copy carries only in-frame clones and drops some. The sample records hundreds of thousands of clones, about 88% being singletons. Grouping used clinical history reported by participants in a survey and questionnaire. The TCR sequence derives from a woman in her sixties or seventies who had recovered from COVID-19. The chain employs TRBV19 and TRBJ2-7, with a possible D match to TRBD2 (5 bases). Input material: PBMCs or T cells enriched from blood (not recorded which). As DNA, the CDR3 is TGTGCCAGTAGCACCGGGATAGCCGAGGTGGCCTACGAGCAGTACTTC. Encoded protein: CASSTGIAEVAYEQYF.